This T cell receptor beta chain emerged from a study of cytomegalovirus exposure and HLA in healthy donors. Notes on the study in general: In a later analysis, at a false discovery rate of 0.05, about 17,000 TCR beta sequences matched HLA alleles.

This CDR3 region has 14 residues. With V trimmed by 7 bases and J by 3 bases, 5 bases remained unmatched. CDR1 and CDR2 (germline): MNHNS, SASEGT. Use of 60 Vbeta and 13 Jbeta primers characterized the PCR. Per the original data handling: In a later analysis, around 12 million of 75 million to 90 million unique beta chains occurred in at least two donors. Assay used: immunoSEQ multiplex PCR; TCRdb lists only in-frame clones, some missing. D and trimming were read from the DNA, whereas the V and J calls and clone size are those reported in that table. The sample gives under 250,000 clones, 82% of which show up once; approximately 6% is in the top ten. A word on this clone: The target antigen is unknown.

The rearrangement joins TRBV6-1 to TRBJ2-3; 9 bases match TRBD1. The material sequenced was PBMCs. This TCR derives from a man in his forties in good health and CMV-seropositive. The DNA of the CDR3 is TGTGCCAGCAAGGATGGACAGGGGACAGATACGCAGTATTTT. Translation: CASKDGQGTDTQYF.